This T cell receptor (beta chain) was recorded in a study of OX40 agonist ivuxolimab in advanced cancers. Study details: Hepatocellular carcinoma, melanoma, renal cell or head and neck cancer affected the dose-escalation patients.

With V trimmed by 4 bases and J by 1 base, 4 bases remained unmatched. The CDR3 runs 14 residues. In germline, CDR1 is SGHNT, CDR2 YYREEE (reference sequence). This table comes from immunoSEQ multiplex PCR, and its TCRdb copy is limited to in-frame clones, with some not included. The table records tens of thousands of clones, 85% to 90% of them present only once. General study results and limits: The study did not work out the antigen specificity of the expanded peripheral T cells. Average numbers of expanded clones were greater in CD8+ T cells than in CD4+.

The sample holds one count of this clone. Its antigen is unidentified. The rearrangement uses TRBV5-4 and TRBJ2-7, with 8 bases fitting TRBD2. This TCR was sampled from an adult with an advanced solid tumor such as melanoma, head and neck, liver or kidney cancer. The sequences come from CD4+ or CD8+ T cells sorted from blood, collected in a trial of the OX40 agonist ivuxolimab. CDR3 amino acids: CASSPSGSSYEQYF. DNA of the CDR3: TGTGCCAGCAGCCCAAGCGGGAGTTCCTACGAGCAGTACTTC.